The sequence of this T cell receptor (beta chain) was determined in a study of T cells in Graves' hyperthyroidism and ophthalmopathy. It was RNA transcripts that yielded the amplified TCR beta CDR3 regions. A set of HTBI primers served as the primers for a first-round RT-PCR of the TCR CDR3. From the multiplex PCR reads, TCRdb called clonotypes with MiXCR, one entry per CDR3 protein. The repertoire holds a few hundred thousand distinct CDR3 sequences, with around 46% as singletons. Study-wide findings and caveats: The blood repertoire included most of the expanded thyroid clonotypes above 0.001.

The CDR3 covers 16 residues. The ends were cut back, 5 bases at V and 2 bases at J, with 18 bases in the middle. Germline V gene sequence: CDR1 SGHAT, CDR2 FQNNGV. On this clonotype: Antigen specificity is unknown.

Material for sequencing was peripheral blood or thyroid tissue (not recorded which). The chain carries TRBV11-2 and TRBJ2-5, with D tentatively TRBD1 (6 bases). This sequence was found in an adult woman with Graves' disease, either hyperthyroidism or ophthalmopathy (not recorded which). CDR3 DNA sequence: TGTGCCAGCAGCCTAACCGGGACATGGGGGCAAGAGACCCAGTACTTC. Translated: CASSLTGTWGQETQYF.